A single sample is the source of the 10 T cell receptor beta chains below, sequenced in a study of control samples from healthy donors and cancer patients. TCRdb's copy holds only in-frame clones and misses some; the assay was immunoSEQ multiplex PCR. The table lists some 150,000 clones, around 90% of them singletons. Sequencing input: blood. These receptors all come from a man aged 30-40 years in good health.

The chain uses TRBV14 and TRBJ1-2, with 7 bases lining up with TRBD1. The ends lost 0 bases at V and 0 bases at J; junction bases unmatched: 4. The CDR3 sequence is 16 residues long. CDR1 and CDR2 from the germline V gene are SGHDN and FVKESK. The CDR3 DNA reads TGTGCCAGCAGCCAAGAAGCCGGGACAGCTAACTATGGCTACACCTTC. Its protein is CASSQEAGTANYGYTF.

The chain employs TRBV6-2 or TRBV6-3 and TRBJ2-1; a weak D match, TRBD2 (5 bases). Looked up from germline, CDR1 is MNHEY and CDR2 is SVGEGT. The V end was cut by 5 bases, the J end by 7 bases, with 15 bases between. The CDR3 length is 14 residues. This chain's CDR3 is CASSTTRTWNEQFF. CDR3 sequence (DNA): TGTGCCAGCAGTACGACCCGGACTTGGAATGAGCAGTTCTTC.

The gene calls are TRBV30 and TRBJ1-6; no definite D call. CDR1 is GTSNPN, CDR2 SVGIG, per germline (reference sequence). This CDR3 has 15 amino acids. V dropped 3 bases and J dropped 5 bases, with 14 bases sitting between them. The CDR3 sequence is CAWRTPGVNNSPLHF. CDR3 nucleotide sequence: TGTGCCTGGAGGACCCCCGGGGTAAATAATTCACCCCTCCACTTT.

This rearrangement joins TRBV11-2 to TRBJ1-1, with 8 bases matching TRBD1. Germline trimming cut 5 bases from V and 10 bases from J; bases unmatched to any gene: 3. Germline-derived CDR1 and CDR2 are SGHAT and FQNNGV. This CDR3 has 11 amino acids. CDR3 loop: CASSSGTGAFF. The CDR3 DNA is TGTGCCAGCAGCAGCGGGACAGGAGCTTTCTTT.

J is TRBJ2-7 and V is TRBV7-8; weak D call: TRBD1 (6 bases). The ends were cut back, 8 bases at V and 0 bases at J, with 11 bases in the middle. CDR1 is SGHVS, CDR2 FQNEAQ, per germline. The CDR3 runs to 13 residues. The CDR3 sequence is CASSDRSSYEQYF. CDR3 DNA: TGTGCCAGCTCAGACAGGAGCTCCTACGAGCAGTACTTC.

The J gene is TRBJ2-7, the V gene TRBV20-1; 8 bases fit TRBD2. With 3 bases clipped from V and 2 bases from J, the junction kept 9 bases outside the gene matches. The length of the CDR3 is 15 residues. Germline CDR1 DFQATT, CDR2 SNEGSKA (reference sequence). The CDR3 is CSASHRSGTPYEQYF. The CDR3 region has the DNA TGCAGTGCTAGTCACCGTAGCGGGACCCCCTACGAGCAGTACTTC.

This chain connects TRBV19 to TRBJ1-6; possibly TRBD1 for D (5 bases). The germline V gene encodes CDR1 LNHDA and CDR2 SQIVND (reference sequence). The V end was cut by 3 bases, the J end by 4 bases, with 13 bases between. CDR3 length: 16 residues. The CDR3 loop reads CASSIGRADYNSPLHF. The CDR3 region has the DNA TGTGCCAGTAGTATCGGCAGGGCGGATTATAATTCACCCCTCCACTTT.

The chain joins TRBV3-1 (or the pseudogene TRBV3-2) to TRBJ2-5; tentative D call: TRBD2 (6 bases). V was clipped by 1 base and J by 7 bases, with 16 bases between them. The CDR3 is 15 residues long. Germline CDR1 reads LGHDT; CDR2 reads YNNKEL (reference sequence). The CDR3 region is CASSQVVAGWGTQYF. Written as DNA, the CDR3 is TGTGCCAGCAGCCAAGTGGTGGCGGGGTGGGGGACCCAGTACTTC.

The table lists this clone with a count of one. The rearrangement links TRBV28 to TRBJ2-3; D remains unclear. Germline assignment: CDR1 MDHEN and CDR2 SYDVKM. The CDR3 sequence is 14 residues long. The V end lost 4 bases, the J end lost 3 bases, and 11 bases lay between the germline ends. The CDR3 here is CASSSRLNTDTQYF. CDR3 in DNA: TGTGCCAGCAGTTCACGTCTAAATACAGATACGCAGTATTTT.

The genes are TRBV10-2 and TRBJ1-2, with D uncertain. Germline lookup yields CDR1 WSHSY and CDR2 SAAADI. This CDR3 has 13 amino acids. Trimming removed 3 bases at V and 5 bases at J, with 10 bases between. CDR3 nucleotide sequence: TGCGCCAGCAGTGACCCGAGGCTATATGGCTACACCTTC. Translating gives CASSDPRLYGYTF.